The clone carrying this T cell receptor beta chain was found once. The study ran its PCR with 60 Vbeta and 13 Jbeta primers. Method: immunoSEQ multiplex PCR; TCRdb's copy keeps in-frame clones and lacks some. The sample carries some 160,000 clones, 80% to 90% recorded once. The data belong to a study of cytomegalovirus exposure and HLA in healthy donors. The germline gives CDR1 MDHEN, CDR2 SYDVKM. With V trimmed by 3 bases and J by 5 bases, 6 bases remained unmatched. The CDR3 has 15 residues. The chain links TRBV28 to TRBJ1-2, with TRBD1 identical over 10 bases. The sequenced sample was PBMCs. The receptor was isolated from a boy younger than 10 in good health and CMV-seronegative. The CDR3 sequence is CASSFRTGGIYGYTF. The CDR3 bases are TGTGCCAGCAGTTTCCGGACAGGGGGAATTTATGGCTACACCTTC.